The clone carrying this TCR beta chain was detected many times. What it binds is not known. The data were obtained in a study of CD8 T cells in ankylosing spondylitis. TCRdb re-derived calls from the 5' RACE reads in MiXCR, one entry per CDR3 protein. Among 25,000 to 35,000 distinct CDR3 sequences listed, about 5.1% were seen once. Study conclusions and caveats: Clones tied to disease were said to be significantly enriched in matched ankylosing spondylitis synovial fluid. Ankylosing spondylitis blood appeared to carry a characteristic TCR beta motif of several highly homologous variants.

Germline V gives CDR1 SGDLS, CDR2 YYNGEE. Trimming cost V 0 bases and J 5 bases, with 14 bases left between them. The CDR3 has 15 residues. Sequenced: blood, either unsorted or a sorted T cell fraction (not recorded which). V and J are TRBV9 and TRBJ2-5; D ambiguous. This clonotype was obtained from a female donor with ankylosing spondylitis or in good health (not recorded which). The CDR3 is CASSVGRIVGETQYF. CDR3 coding DNA: TGTGCCAGCAGCGTAGGGCGGATAGTGGGGGAGACCCAGTACTTC.